This entry concerns a single T cell receptor (beta chain). There are 14 residues in the CDR3. Per germline, CDR1 SQVTM and CDR2 ANQGSEA. The V and J ends lost 6 bases and 0 bases respectively, with 15 bases between them. Some clones are missing from TCRdb's copy, which holds only in-frame ones; the method was immunoSEQ multiplex PCR. The sample lists tens of thousands of clones; roughly 92% were seen once. This sample stems from a study of control samples from healthy donors and cancer patients. V and J are TRBV29-1 and TRBJ2-7; D is perhaps TRBD2 (6 bases). This TCR was sampled from a young man in good health. The specimen was blood. The chain's CDR3 is CSVIAEPSSYEQYF. The CDR3 nucleotides are TGCAGCGTGATAGCGGAGCCGAGCTCCTACGAGCAGTACTTC.